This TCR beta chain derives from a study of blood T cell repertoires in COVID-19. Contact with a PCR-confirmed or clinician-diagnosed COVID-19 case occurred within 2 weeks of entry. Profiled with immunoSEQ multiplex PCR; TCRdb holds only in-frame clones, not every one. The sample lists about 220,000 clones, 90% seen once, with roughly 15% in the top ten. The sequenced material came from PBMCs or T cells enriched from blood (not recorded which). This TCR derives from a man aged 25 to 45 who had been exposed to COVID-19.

The CDR3 loop is CASSLEILGLPLHF. DNA for the CDR3: TGTGCCAGCAGCTTGGAGATCTTGGGACTCCCCCTCCACTTT. The chain couples TRBV5-5 to TRBJ1-6, with D tentatively TRBD1 (5 bases). Germline values: CDR1 SGHKS, CDR2 YYEKEE (reference sequence). The CDR3 contains 14 residues. With 0 bases removed from V and 13 bases from J, the gap between germline ends came to 14 bases.